This T cell receptor (beta chain) derives from a study of T-cell reconstitution after alpha-beta-depleted transplantation in children. There are a few counts of this clonotype. Deletions cut 0 bases from V and 7 bases from J, with 15 bases between. The CDR3 has 15 residues. Germline V CDR1 and CDR2: LNHNV, YYDKDF (reference sequence). Library preparation (for TCRbeta) was performed with unique molecular identifiers. One entry per CDR3 protein results from TCRdb running MiXCR on the PCR reads. The table lists about 500,000 distinct CDR3 sequences, 32% of them singletons, with roughly 2.5% in the top ten.

The J gene is TRBJ1-2, the V gene TRBV15, with D maybe TRBD1 (5 bases). This clonotype was obtained from a human donor who donated a stem cell graft to a child with aplastic anemia. Sequencing was performed on PBMCs from the stem cell graft donor, taken from the stem cell graft. The CDR3 sequence: CATSRDLAGGRGYTF. The CDR3 DNA follows: TGTGCCACCAGCAGAGATCTAGCGGGGGGTCGTGGCTACACCTTC.